A selection of T cell receptor beta chains follows, all from one sample in a study of T-cell reconstitution after alpha-beta-depleted transplantation in children. TCRdb re-called the PCR reads with MiXCR, one entry per CDR3 protein. The sample has more than 85,000 distinct CDR3 sequences, roughly 7.1% seen once. The sequences come from PBMCs, collected before TCRalphabeta/CD19-depleted stem cell transplant. Every receptor here comes from a boy between 2 and 15 years old with acute lymphoblastic leukemia, due to receive a stem cell transplant. The CDR3 runs from the conserved cysteine through the conserved F or W. Each record gives: CDR3 DNA, CDR3 protein, V gene, clone size, J gene, D gene. A D gene is named only where the DNA matches it firmly. The size field is filled for only some rows; it gives once, few, many or a size class.

DNA: TGTGCCAGCAGCCCGGGACAGGGGGCGAGAGGGGCCTATGGCTACACCTTC
CDR3: CASSPGQGARGAYGYTF
V: TRBV7-9
size: NA
J: TRBJ1-2
D: TRBD1

DNA: TGTGCCAGCAGTAACGGACAGGGAAGGACTGAAGCTTTCTTT
CDR3: CASSNGQGRTEAFF
V: TRBV27
size: few
J: TRBJ1-1
D: TRBD1

DNA: TGTGCCAGCAGCCAGACTAGCGGGGGGCCAGATACGCAGTATTTT
CDR3: CASSQTSGGPDTQYF
V: TRBV4-2
size: many
J: TRBJ2-3
D: TRBD2

DNA: TGTGCCAGCAGCCAAGATATAGAGCGCAATGAGCAGTTCTTC
CDR3: CASSQDIERNEQFF
V: TRBV4-2
size: many
J: TRBJ2-1
D: NA

DNA: TGTGCCAGCAGCCCCGGACCAAGATGGGGCTACACCTTC
CDR3: CASSPGPRWGYTF
V: TRBV7-3
size: many
J: TRBJ1-2
D: NA

DNA: TGCGCCAGCAGCTTCGGGGGCCTTGGGGAAGCTTTCTTT
CDR3: CASSFGGLGEAFF
V: TRBV5-1
size: NA
J: TRBJ1-1
D: NA

DNA: TGTGCCACCAGCAGGGACGGCTATGACTATGGCTACACCTTC
CDR3: CATSRDGYDYGYTF
V: TRBV15
size: many
J: TRBJ1-2
D: NA

DNA: TGTGCCAGCAGCCTTACTTGGGGTCATGAGCAGTTCTTC
CDR3: CASSLTWGHEQFF
V: TRBV11-2
size: few
J: TRBJ2-1
D: NA

DNA: TGTGCCAGCAGTCAGGGGTATAATTCACCCCTCCACTTT
CDR3: CASSQGYNSPLHF
V: TRBV14
size: few
J: TRBJ1-6
D: NA

DNA: TGCGCCAGCAGCTTGCGCCGGGGGGCTACTGAAGCTTTCTTT
CDR3: CASSLRRGATEAFF
V: TRBV4-1
size: NA
J: TRBJ1-1
D: NA

DNA: TGTGCCAGCAGCCGGACAGGGTATTTGATCAATGAGCAGTTCTTC
CDR3: CASSRTGYLINEQFF
V: TRBV3-1
size: NA
J: TRBJ2-1
D: TRBD1

DNA: TGTGCCAGCAGTTTAGGGGGGACAGGAATCTCTGGGGCCAACGTCCTGACTTTC
CDR3: CASSLGGTGISGANVLTF
V: TRBV12-3/TRBV12-4
size: few
J: TRBJ2-6
D: TRBD1

DNA: TGTGCCAGCCGGGGAGGAAATTCACCCCTCCACTTT
CDR3: CASRGGNSPLHF
V: TRBV3-1
size: NA
J: TRBJ1-6
D: NA

DNA: TGTGCCAGCAGATACAATGAGCAGTTCTTC
CDR3: CASRYNEQFF
V: TRBV9
size: many
J: TRBJ2-1
D: NA

DNA: TGTGCCAGCAGCTTACCCTCTAGCGGGGGGATAAACTACGAGCAGTACTTC
CDR3: CASSLPSSGGINYEQYF
V: TRBV7-9
size: many
J: TRBJ2-7
D: TRBD2

DNA: TGCGCCAGCAGCAGGGGGGGACAGGGGTTTGGGGAGCAGTACTTC
CDR3: CASSRGGQGFGEQYF
V: TRBV5-1
size: NA
J: TRBJ2-7
D: TRBD1

DNA: TGTGCCAGCAGCCCTCCCCTATTCGCGGAAACAGATACGCAGTATTTT
CDR3: CASSPPLFAETDTQYF
V: TRBV7-2
size: NA
J: TRBJ2-3
D: NA

DNA: TGTGCCAGCAGTTCCTATACTTATAGGCCCTACAATGAGCAGTTCTTC
CDR3: CASSSYTYRPYNEQFF
V: TRBV12-3/TRBV12-4
size: many
J: TRBJ2-1
D: NA

DNA: TGTGCCAGCAGCTTAGCGGACGGAAGTCAGCCCCAGCATTTT
CDR3: CASSLADGSQPQHF
V: TRBV7-6
size: many
J: TRBJ1-5
D: NA

DNA: TGTGCCAGCAGCTACGCGGGGATTGGGTCGGTTGGGGCCAACGTCCTGACTTTC
CDR3: CASSYAGIGSVGANVLTF
V: TRBV11-1
size: many
J: TRBJ2-6
D: NA

DNA: TGTGCCAGCACCTCGGACAGGGACAATGAGCAGTTCTTC
CDR3: CASTSDRDNEQFF
V: TRBV28
size: NA
J: TRBJ2-1
D: TRBD1

DNA: TGTGCCAGCAGTTACGGGGGGGTCTACAATGAGCAGTTCTTC
CDR3: CASSYGGVYNEQFF
V: TRBV6-5
size: many
J: TRBJ2-1
D: TRBD2

DNA: TGTGCCAGCAGCTCTCCGGGACAGCTAAACATTCAGTACTTC
CDR3: CASSSPGQLNIQYF
V: TRBV7-3
size: NA
J: TRBJ2-4
D: TRBD1